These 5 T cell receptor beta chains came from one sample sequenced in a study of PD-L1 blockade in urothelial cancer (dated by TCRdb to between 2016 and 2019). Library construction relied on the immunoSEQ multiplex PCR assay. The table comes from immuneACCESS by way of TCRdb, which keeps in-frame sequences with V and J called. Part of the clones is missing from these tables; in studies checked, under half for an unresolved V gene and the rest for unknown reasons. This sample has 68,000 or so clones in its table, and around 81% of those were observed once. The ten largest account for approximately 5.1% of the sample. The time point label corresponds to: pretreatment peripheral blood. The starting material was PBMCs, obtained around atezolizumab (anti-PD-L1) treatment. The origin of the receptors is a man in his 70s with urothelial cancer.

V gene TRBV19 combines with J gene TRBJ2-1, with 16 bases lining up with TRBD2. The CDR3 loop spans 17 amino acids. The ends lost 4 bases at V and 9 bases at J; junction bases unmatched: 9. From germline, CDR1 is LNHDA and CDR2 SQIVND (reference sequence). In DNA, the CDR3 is TGTGCCAGTAGTAGTTACCGGGGACTAGCGGGAGGGGGTGAGCAGTTCTTC. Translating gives CASSSYRGLAGGGEQFF. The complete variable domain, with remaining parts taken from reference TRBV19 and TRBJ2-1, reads DGGITQSPKYLFRKEGQNVTLSCEQNLNHDAMYWYRQDPGQGLRLIYYSQIVNDFQKGDIAEGYSVSREKKESFPLTVTSAQKNPTAFYLCASSSYRGLAGGGEQFFGPGTRLTVL.

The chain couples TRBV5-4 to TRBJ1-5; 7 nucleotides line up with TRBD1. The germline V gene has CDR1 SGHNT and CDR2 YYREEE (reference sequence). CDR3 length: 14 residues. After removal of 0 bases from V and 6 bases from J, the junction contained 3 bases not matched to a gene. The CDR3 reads CASSLEGAGQPQHF. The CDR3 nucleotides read TGTGCCAGCAGCTTGGAGGGGGCGGGTCAGCCCCAGCATTTT.

The CDR3 spells CASSARDRGTYEQYF. In nucleotides, the CDR3 is TGTGCCAGCTCGGCCCGGGACAGGGGTACCTACGAGCAGTACTTC. This chain joins TRBV18 and TRBJ2-7; TRBD1 agrees at 10 bases. CDR1 and CDR2 from the germline V gene are KGHSH and LQKENI. The CDR3 covers 15 residues. J gave up 2 bases and V 6 bases, and 7 bases lay outside the gene matches.

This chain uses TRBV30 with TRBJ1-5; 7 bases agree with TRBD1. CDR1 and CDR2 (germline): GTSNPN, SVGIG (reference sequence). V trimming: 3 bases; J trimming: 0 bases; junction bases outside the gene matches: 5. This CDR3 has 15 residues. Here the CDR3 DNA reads TGTGCCTGGAGCGGACAGGCCCTTAGCAATCAGCCCCAGCATTTT. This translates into CAWSGQALSNQPQHF. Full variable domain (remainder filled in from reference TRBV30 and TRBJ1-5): SQTIHQWPATLVQPVGSPLSLECTVEGTSNPNLYWYRQAAGRGLQLLFYSVGIGQISSEVPQNLSASRPQDRQFILSSKKLLLSDSGFYLCAWSGQALSNQPQHFGDGTRLSIL.

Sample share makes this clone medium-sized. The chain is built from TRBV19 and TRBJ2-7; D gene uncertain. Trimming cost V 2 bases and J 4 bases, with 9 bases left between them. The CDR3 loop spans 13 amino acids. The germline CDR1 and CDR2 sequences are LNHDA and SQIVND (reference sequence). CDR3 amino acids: CASSITVKYEQYF. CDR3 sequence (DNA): TGTGCCAGTAGTATAACAGTAAAGTACGAGCAGTACTTC.